This paragraph reports one TCR beta chain. This sample stems from a study of blood T cell repertoires in COVID-19. Method: immunoSEQ multiplex PCR; TCRdb's copy keeps in-frame clones and lacks some. The data contain tens of thousands of clones, approximately 89% of them singletons. Germline-derived CDR1 and CDR2 are MGHRA and YSYEKL. The CDR3 length is 13 residues. The V end lost 2 bases, the J end lost 2 bases, and 7 bases lay between the germline ends. The receptor's source is a man aged 50-59 years with acute or convalescent COVID-19. The rearrangement links TRBV4-1 to TRBJ2-7; no clear D. The specimen was peripheral blood. The CDR3 sequence: CASSQWATYEQYF. The CDR3 bases are TGCGCCAGCAGCCAATGGGCTACCTACGAGCAGTACTTC.